The clone carrying this T cell receptor (beta chain) was counted at least ten times. The antigen is not known. This specimen comes from a study of T cells in Graves' hyperthyroidism and ophthalmopathy. Study-wide findings and caveats: Ophthalmopathy was predicted by the model a median of approximately 6 months ahead of onset.

Authors of the study amplified TCR beta CDR3 regions from RNA transcripts. The TCR CDR3 was amplified in a first-round RT-PCR using the HTBI primer set. MiXCR, run by TCRdb on the multiplex PCR reads, gives a single entry per CDR3 protein. The sample gives approximately 590,000 distinct CDR3 sequences, approximately 14% of which show up once; around 7.5% is in the top ten. Out of around 10 ml of fresh peripheral blood came the PBMCs. The CDR3 is 15 residues long. Per the germline V gene, CDR1 is ENHRY and CDR2 is SYGVKD. With 5 bases clipped from V and 3 bases from J, the junction kept 7 bases outside the gene matches.

This TCR derives from a woman between 25 and 40 years old with Graves' hyperthyroidism. Sequenced: blood. The chain links TRBV10-3 to TRBJ2-3, with 8 bases that match TRBD2. CDR3 sequence reads: CAISKSGRGTDTQYF. CDR3 nucleotide sequence: TGTGCCATCAGTAAGAGCGGGAGAGGGACAGATACGCAGTATTTT.